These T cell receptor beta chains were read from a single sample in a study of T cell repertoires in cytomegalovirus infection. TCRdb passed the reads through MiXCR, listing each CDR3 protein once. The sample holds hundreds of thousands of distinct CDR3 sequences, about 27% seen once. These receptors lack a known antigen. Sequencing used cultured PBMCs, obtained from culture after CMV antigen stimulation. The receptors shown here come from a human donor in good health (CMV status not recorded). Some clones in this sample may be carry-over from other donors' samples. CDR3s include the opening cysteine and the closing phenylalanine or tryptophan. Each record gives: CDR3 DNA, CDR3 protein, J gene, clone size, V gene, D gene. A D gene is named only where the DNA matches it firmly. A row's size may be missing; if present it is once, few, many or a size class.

cdr3_nt: TGCAGTGCTAGACATCCACAGGGGGCAGGATCACCCCTCCACTTT; cdr3_aa: CSARHPQGAGSPLHF; j_call: TRBJ1-6; clone_size: few; v_call: TRBV20-1; d_call: TRBD1
cdr3_nt: TGTGCCAGCAGCTTATTACCGGGCCCTCAGTTCTTC; cdr3_aa: CASSLLPGPQFF; j_call: TRBJ2-1; clone_size: few; v_call: TRBV7-3; d_call: NA
cdr3_nt: TGTGCCAGCAGTCCCGCGGGGACACCAGCCTACGAGCAGTACTTC; cdr3_aa: CASSPAGTPAYEQYF; j_call: TRBJ2-7; clone_size: NA; v_call: TRBV28; d_call: NA
cdr3_nt: TGTGCCAGCAGTTATCCATGCAGCGGGAACCAAACCACGACAGGAGAGACCCAGTACTTC; cdr3_aa: CASSYPCSGNQTTTGETQYF; j_call: TRBJ2-5; clone_size: few; v_call: TRBV6-2/TRBV6-3; d_call: NA
cdr3_nt: TGTGCCAGTAGTATAGGCGTGTCGGCCGTCTCCTACGAGCAGTACTTC; cdr3_aa: CASSIGVSAVSYEQYF; j_call: TRBJ2-7; clone_size: NA; v_call: TRBV19; d_call: NA
cdr3_nt: TGTGCCAGCAGCCAAGGACTAGCGGGTGTGGAGACCCAGTACTTC; cdr3_aa: CASSQGLAGVETQYF; j_call: TRBJ2-5; clone_size: few; v_call: TRBV14; d_call: TRBD2
cdr3_nt: TGTGCCAGCAGCACAGAAAGGGACACTGAAGCTTTCTTT; cdr3_aa: CASSTERDTEAFF; j_call: TRBJ1-1; clone_size: NA; v_call: TRBV7-3; d_call: NA
cdr3_nt: TGTGCCAGCAGCGTACAGAACAATCAGCCCCAGCATTTT; cdr3_aa: CASSVQNNQPQHF; j_call: TRBJ1-5; clone_size: many; v_call: TRBV7-8; d_call: NA
cdr3_nt: TGTGCCAGCAGTTCCGGGGGACTAGCCGGCGATGAGCAGTTCTTC; cdr3_aa: CASSSGGLAGDEQFF; j_call: TRBJ2-1; clone_size: NA; v_call: TRBV12-3/TRBV12-4; d_call: TRBD2
cdr3_nt: TGTGCTAGTGGGAGGGGGGGAGGCGAGCAGTACTTC; cdr3_aa: CASGRGGGEQYF; j_call: TRBJ2-7; clone_size: few; v_call: TRBV12-5; d_call: NA
cdr3_nt: TGCAGTGCTTACCCTACAGGGCCTAATCAGCCCCAGCATTTT; cdr3_aa: CSAYPTGPNQPQHF; j_call: TRBJ1-5; clone_size: NA; v_call: TRBV20-1; d_call: NA
cdr3_nt: TGTGCCAGCAGCCCCTCGGGAGGGCCCTCCTACAATGAGCAGTTCTTC; cdr3_aa: CASSPSGGPSYNEQFF; j_call: TRBJ2-1; clone_size: few; v_call: TRBV7-3; d_call: TRBD2
cdr3_nt: TGTGCCAGCAGTTTTGACAGGGCGGGTGGCTACACCTTC; cdr3_aa: CASSFDRAGGYTF; j_call: TRBJ1-2; clone_size: NA; v_call: TRBV12-3/TRBV12-4; d_call: TRBD1
cdr3_nt: TGTGCCAGCAGCGAGATCCGACTAGCGGGGGAAGAGACCCAGTACTTC; cdr3_aa: CASSEIRLAGEETQYF; j_call: TRBJ2-5; clone_size: few; v_call: TRBV7-6; d_call: TRBD2
cdr3_nt: TGTGCCAGCAGTGACAGTTTTGGGGCCAACGTCCTGACTTTC; cdr3_aa: CASSDSFGANVLTF; j_call: TRBJ2-6; clone_size: many; v_call: TRBV6-4; d_call: NA
cdr3_nt: TGTGCCACCAGTGACCCGACAGGGGCCGGCGAGCAGTACTTC; cdr3_aa: CATSDPTGAGEQYF; j_call: TRBJ2-7; clone_size: once; v_call: TRBV24-1; d_call: TRBD1
cdr3_nt: TGTGCCAGCACGCTGCGGGGAGTCTATGGCTACACCTTC; cdr3_aa: CASTLRGVYGYTF; j_call: TRBJ1-2; clone_size: NA; v_call: TRBV7-9; d_call: NA
cdr3_nt: TGCGCCAGCAGCCAACCGAGCTCTGGGGCCAACGTCCTGACTTTC; cdr3_aa: CASSQPSSGANVLTF; j_call: TRBJ2-6; clone_size: few; v_call: TRBV4-1; d_call: NA
cdr3_nt: TGTGCCAGCAGTTTCGACAGGGCTGGAAACACCATATATTTT; cdr3_aa: CASSFDRAGNTIYF; j_call: TRBJ1-3; clone_size: NA; v_call: TRBV12-3/TRBV12-4; d_call: TRBD1
cdr3_nt: TGTGCCAGCAGCGACAGGGCTAGCTCTGGAAACACCATATATTTT; cdr3_aa: CASSDRASSGNTIYF; j_call: TRBJ1-3; clone_size: few; v_call: TRBV7-2; d_call: TRBD1
cdr3_nt: TGTGCCAGCAGGCCGGACACTTCCGCGAAAGCTTTCTTT; cdr3_aa: CASRPDTSAKAFF; j_call: TRBJ1-1; clone_size: few; v_call: TRBV7-2; d_call: NA
cdr3_nt: TGTGCCAGCAGCTCCCTTGGGGGAGCAAATGAAAAACTGTTTTTT; cdr3_aa: CASSSLGGANEKLFF; j_call: TRBJ1-4; clone_size: few; v_call: TRBV5-6; d_call: NA
cdr3_nt: TGTGCCAGCAGCTTAGGGGCTAGCCCCATGGCCCAGTACTTC; cdr3_aa: CASSLGASPMAQYF; j_call: TRBJ2-5; clone_size: NA; v_call: TRBV7-2; d_call: NA
cdr3_nt: TGTGCCAGCAGCTTAGAATGGGGGCCAGAGACCCAGTACTTC; cdr3_aa: CASSLEWGPETQYF; j_call: TRBJ2-5; clone_size: NA; v_call: TRBV7-8; d_call: NA
cdr3_nt: TGTGCCAGCAGTTTTGGCAGTGACACTGAAGCTTTCTTT; cdr3_aa: CASSFGSDTEAFF; j_call: TRBJ1-1; clone_size: few; v_call: TRBV12-3/TRBV12-4; d_call: NA
cdr3_nt: TGTGCCAGCAGCTTAGGATTTGGGGGGCCTAGCTCCTATAATTCACCCCTCCACTTT; cdr3_aa: CASSLGFGGPSSYNSPLHF; j_call: TRBJ1-6; clone_size: NA; v_call: TRBV11-2; d_call: NA
cdr3_nt: TGTGCCAGCAGACCTAGAGGGACAGGGGGTAATTCACCCCTCCACTTT; cdr3_aa: CASRPRGTGGNSPLHF; j_call: TRBJ1-6; clone_size: NA; v_call: TRBV12-3/TRBV12-4; d_call: TRBD1
cdr3_nt: TGTGCCAGTAGTATCCGAGAGTTGACTAACTATGGCTACACCTTC; cdr3_aa: CASSIRELTNYGYTF; j_call: TRBJ1-2; clone_size: NA; v_call: TRBV19; d_call: NA
cdr3_nt: TGTGCCTGGAGTTCTACAGGGGGCATGGAGACCCAGTACTTC; cdr3_aa: CAWSSTGGMETQYF; j_call: TRBJ2-5; clone_size: few; v_call: TRBV30; d_call: TRBD1
cdr3_nt: TGTGCCAGCAGTCTCACCGCCAGGGCTGCTCAGCCCCAGCATTTT; cdr3_aa: CASSLTARAAQPQHF; j_call: TRBJ1-5; clone_size: few; v_call: TRBV27; d_call: NA
cdr3_nt: TGTGCCATCAGTGAGACAGTCGGGGCAGCCCAACTCTATGGCTACACCTTC; cdr3_aa: CAISETVGAAQLYGYTF; j_call: TRBJ1-2; clone_size: NA; v_call: TRBV10-3; d_call: NA
cdr3_nt: TGTGCCAGCAGCAGGACAGGGGGGAAACCCCTCCACTTT; cdr3_aa: CASSRTGGKPLHF; j_call: TRBJ1-6; clone_size: NA; v_call: TRBV5-4; d_call: TRBD1
cdr3_nt: TGTGCCAAGTCGGGACAGGGAAGCTCTGGGGCCAACGTCCTGACTTTC; cdr3_aa: CAKSGQGSSGANVLTF; j_call: TRBJ2-6; clone_size: NA; v_call: TRBV7-9; d_call: TRBD1
cdr3_nt: TGTGCCAGCAGTTACTCTCCGGTGGTTAACTATGGCTACACCTTC; cdr3_aa: CASSYSPVVNYGYTF; j_call: TRBJ1-2; clone_size: few; v_call: TRBV6-6; d_call: NA
cdr3_nt: TGTGCCAGCCAATCGAGGGCCTCTGGGGCCAACGTCCTGACTTTC; cdr3_aa: CASQSRASGANVLTF; j_call: TRBJ2-6; clone_size: NA; v_call: TRBV19; d_call: NA
cdr3_nt: TGTGCTAGTGTCCGGGACAACGCCGTCTACAATGAGCAGTTCTTC; cdr3_aa: CASVRDNAVYNEQFF; j_call: TRBJ2-1; clone_size: few; v_call: TRBV12-5; d_call: NA
cdr3_nt: TGTGCCAGCAGTTCGACCCTCACCGGGACAGGGGGTAGCGGGTACACCGGGGAGCTGTTTTTT; cdr3_aa: CASSSTLTGTGGSGYTGELFF; j_call: TRBJ2-2; clone_size: many; v_call: TRBV27; d_call: TRBD1